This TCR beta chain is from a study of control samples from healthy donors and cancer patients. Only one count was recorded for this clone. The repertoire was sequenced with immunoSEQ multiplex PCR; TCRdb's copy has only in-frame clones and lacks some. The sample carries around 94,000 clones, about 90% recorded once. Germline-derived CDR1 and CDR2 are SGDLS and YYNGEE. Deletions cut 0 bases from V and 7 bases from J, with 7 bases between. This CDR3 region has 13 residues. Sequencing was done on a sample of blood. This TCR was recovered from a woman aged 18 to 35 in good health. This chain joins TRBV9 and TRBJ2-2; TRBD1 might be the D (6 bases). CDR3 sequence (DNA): TGTGCCAGCAGCGTAGTAGGGGGCGGGGAGCTGTTTTTT. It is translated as CASSVVGGGELFF.